Described below is a single T cell receptor (beta chain) sequence and its context. What it recognizes is unknown. This entry comes from a study of cytomegalovirus exposure and HLA in healthy donors. Study-wide points: More clonal expansion characterized HLA-associated TCR beta chains than equally common others in a later analysis.

The CDR3 is 17 amino acids. The ends lost 5 bases at V and 1 base at J; junction bases unmatched: 7. From germline, CDR1 is MDHEN and CDR2 SYDVKM. 13 Jbeta primers and 60 Vbeta primers were used for the PCR. TCRdb keeps only in-frame clones here, not all; method: immunoSEQ multiplex PCR. The data show about 190,000 clones, roughly 80% seen once. Sequencing was done on a sample of PBMCs. The sequence derives from a woman in her thirties in good health and CMV-seropositive. The chain links TRBV28 to TRBJ2-3; 12 bases align to TRBD2. CDR3 in amino acids: CASSPTSGSKGTDTQYF. The CDR3 DNA follows: TGTGCCAGCAGTCCGACTAGCGGGAGCAAGGGCACAGATACGCAGTATTTT.